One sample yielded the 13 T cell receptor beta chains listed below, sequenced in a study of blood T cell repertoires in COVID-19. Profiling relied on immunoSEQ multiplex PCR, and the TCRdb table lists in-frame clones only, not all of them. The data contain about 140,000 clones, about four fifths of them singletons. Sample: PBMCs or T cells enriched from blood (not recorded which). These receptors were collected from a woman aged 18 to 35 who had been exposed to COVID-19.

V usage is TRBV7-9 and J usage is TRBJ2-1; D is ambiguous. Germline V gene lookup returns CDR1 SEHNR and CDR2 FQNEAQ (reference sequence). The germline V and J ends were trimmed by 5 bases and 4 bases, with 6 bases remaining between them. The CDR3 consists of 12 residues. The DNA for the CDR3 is TGTGCCAGCAGCCTACAGTACAATGAGCAGTTCTTC. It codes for CASSLQYNEQFF.

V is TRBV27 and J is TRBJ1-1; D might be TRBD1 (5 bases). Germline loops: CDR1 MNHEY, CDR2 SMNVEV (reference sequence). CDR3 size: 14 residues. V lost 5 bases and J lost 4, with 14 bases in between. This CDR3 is CASSPAGGSTEAFF. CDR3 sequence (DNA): TGTGCCAGCAGTCCAGCGGGGGGTAGCACTGAAGCTTTCTTT.

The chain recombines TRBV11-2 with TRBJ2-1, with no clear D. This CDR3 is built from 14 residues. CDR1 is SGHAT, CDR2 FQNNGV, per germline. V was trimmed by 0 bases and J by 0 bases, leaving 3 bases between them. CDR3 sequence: CASSLDGSYNEQFF. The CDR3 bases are TGTGCCAGCAGCTTAGACGGCTCCTACAATGAGCAGTTCTTC.

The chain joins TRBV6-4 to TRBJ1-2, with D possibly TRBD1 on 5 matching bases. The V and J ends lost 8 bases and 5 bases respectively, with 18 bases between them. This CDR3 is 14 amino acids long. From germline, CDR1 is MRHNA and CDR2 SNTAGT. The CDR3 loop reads CASATERRRYGYTF. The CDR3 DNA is TGTGCCAGCGCGACAGAGCGACGGCGGTATGGCTACACCTTC.

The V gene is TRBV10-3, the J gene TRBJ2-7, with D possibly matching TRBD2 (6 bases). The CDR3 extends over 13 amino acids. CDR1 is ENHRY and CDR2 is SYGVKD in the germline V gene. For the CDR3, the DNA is TGTGCGACGAAGGTAGCGGACTCCTACGAGCAGTACTTC. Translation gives CATKVADSYEQYF.

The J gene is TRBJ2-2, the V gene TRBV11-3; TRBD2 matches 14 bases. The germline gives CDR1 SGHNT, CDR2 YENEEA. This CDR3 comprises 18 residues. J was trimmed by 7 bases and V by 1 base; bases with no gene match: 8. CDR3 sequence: CASSLADKGTSGSGELFF. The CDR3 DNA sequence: TGTGCCAGCAGCTTAGCGGATAAAGGGACTAGCGGGAGCGGGGAGCTGTTTTTT.

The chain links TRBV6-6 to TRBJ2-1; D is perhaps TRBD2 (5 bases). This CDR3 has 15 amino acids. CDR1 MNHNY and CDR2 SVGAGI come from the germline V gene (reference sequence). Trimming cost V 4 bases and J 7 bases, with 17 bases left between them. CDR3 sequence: CASSSSFLGDNEQFF. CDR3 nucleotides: TGTGCCAGCAGTTCTAGCTTCCTTGGGGATAATGAGCAGTTCTTC.

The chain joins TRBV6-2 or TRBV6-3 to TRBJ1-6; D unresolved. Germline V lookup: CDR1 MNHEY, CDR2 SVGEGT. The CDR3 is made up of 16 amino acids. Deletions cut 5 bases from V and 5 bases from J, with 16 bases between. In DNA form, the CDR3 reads TGTGCCAGCAGTCGCCGCGCATCTGAAGATAATTCACCCCTCCACTTT. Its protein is CASSRRASEDNSPLHF.

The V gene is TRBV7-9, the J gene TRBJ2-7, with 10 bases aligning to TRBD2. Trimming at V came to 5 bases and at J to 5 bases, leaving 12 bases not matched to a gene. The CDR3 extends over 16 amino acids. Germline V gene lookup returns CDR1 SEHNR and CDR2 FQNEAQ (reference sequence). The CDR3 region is CASSPGLAGEGHEQYF. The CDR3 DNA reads TGTGCCAGCAGCCCCGGGCTAGCGGGAGAAGGGCACGAGCAGTACTTC.

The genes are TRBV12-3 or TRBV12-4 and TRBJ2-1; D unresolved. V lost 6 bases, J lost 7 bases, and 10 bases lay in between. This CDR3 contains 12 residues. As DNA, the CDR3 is TGTGCCAGCAGCCGCGGCCAGAATGAGCAGTTCTTC. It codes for CASSRGQNEQFF.

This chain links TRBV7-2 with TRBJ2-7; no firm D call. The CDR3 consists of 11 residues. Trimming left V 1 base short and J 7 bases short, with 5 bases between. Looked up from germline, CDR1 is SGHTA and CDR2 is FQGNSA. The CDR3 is CASSLVAEQYF. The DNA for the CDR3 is TGTGCCAGCAGCTTAGTAGCTGAGCAGTACTTC.

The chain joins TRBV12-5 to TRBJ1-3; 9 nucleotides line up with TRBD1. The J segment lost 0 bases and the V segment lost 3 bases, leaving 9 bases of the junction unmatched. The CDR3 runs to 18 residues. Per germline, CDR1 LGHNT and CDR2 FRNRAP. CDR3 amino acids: CASGLYHRGLFSGNTIYF. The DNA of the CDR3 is TGTGCTAGTGGTTTATATCACAGGGGGCTTTTCTCTGGAAACACCATATATTTT.

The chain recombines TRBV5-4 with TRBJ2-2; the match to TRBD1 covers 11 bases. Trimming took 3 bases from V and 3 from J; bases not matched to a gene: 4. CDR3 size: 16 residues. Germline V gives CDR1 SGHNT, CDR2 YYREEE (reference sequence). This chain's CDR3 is CASSSGTGGYTGELFF. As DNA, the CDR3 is TGTGCCAGCAGCTCCGGGACAGGGGGTTACACCGGGGAGCTGTTTTTT.